This T cell receptor (beta chain) emerged from a study of blood T cell repertoires in COVID-19. Study at large: T cells, B-cell-depleted T cells, or PBMCs provided the cDNA or gDNA that served as material.

The table came from immunoSEQ multiplex PCR; TCRdb's copy has only in-frame clones and leaves some out. The sample gives a few hundred thousand clones, more than 70% of which show up once; 5.5% to 8% is in the top ten. In germline, CDR1 is SGHNT, CDR2 YYREEE (reference sequence). CDR3 length: 16 residues. With V trimmed by 4 bases and J by 4 bases, 6 bases remained unmatched. Sequenced: peripheral blood. This TCR came from a woman aged 30 to 39 who had recovered from COVID-19. The chain links TRBV5-4 to TRBJ2-5, with TRBD2 matching 14 bases. CDR3 region: CASSQRTSGGPETQYF. DNA of the CDR3: TGTGCCAGCAGCCAGCGGACTAGCGGGGGGCCAGAGACCCAGTACTTC.